This T cell receptor beta chain was captured by sequencing in a study of blood T cell repertoires in COVID-19. The length of the CDR3 is 17 residues. Germline trimming cut 6 bases from V and 4 bases from J; bases unmatched to any gene: 7. The germline V gene has CDR1 KGHDR and CDR2 SFDVKD. The repertoire was sequenced with immunoSEQ multiplex PCR; TCRdb's copy has only in-frame clones and lacks some. The data contain tens of thousands of clones, 85% of them singletons. The receptor was derived from a man older than 75 with acute or convalescent COVID-19. The sequenced material came from peripheral blood. The chain combines TRBV24-1 with TRBJ2-1, with 14 bases aligning to TRBD2. The CDR3 coding sequence is TGTGCCACCAGTCCGACTAGCGGGAGGGCCCCGTACAATGAGCAGTTCTTC. Amino acid sequence: CATSPTSGRAPYNEQFF.